These 7 T cell receptor beta chains originate from one sample sequenced in a study of blood T cell repertoires in COVID-19. Sequencing used immunoSEQ multiplex PCR; TCRdb keeps in-frame clones, though not all of them. The sample has 200,000 to 250,000 clones, about 85% seen once. The material sequenced was PBMCs or T cells enriched from blood (not recorded which). These receptors were collected from a man aged 30 to 39 who had recovered from COVID-19.

The chain recombines TRBV7-9 with TRBJ2-7, with 7 bases fitting TRBD1. Germline V gene sequence: CDR1 SEHNR, CDR2 FQNEAQ (reference sequence). This CDR3 region has 15 residues. V lost 3 bases to trimming and J lost 2 bases; unmatched junction nucleotides: 7. CDR3 protein: CASSFAGTVTYEQYF. The DNA of the CDR3 is TGTGCCAGCAGCTTCGCCGGGACAGTTACCTACGAGCAGTACTTC.

This sequence joins TRBV4-3 and TRBJ1-2, with D uncertain. In germline, CDR1 is LGHNA, CDR2 YSLEER. CDR3 length: 13 amino acids. Trimming took off 0 bases at V and 8 bases at J, with 10 bases between the two ends. DNA for the CDR3: TGCGCCAGCAGCCAAGATCGAGGGTTGGGCTACACCTTC. It yields the protein CASSQDRGLGYTF.

The chain has TRBV11-2 and TRBJ2-5, with D perhaps matching TRBD2 (7 bases). Trimming took off 5 bases at V and 9 bases at J, with 13 bases between the two ends. CDR3 size: 12 residues. From germline, CDR1 is SGHAT and CDR2 FQNNGV. CDR3 in DNA: TGTGCCAGCAGCCCTGGGGGGGGCTCCCAGTACTTC. Residues: CASSPGGGSQYF. The full variable domain, in which reference TRBV11-2 and TRBJ2-5 provide the parts outside the CDR3, is EAGVAQSPRYKIIEKRQSVAFWCNPISGHATLYWYQQILGQGPKLLIQFQNNGVVDDSQLPKDRFSAERLKGVDSTLKIQPAKLEDSAVYLCASSPGGGSQYFGPGTRLLVL.

This sequence joins TRBV5-5 and TRBJ2-7; 13 bases are shared with TRBD2. The V segment lost 5 bases and the J segment 2 bases; nucleotides outside the gene matches: 7. The CDR3 covers 16 residues. The germline CDR1 and CDR2 sequences are SGHKS and YYEKEE (reference sequence). The CDR3 bases are TGTGCCAGCAGGCGGACTAGCGGGAGCAACCCCTACGAGCAGTACTTC. Protein product: CASRRTSGSNPYEQYF. The full variable domain, completed using reference TRBV5-5 and TRBJ2-7, is DAGVTQSPTHLIKTRGQQVTLRCSPISGHKSVSWYQQVLGQGPQFIFQYYEKEERGRGNFPDRFSARQFPNYSSELNVNALLLGDSALYLCASRRTSGSNPYEQYFGPGTRLTVT.

This CDR3 is CASSGRQGSSGNTIYF. CDR3 coding DNA: TGTGCCAGCAGCGGTAGACAGGGGAGCTCTGGAAACACCATATATTTT. This chain uses TRBV5-6 with TRBJ1-3, with TRBD1 identical over 8 bases. The CDR3 length is 16 residues. Germline V gene data show CDR1 as SGHDT and CDR2 as YYEEEE. The V and J ends lost 4 bases and 0 bases, in that order; junction bases with no gene match: 6.

The chain joins TRBV28 to TRBJ1-2; D not resolved. Germline loops: CDR1 MDHEN, CDR2 SYDVKM. Trimming shortened V by 2 bases and J by 2 bases, and 12 bases separated the two germline ends. CDR3 length: 15 residues. The CDR3 loop reads CASSLGPGVNYGYTF. Here the CDR3 DNA reads TGTGCCAGCAGTTTAGGACCGGGAGTCAACTATGGCTACACCTTC.

The CDR3 nucleotides read TGTGCCAGTACCCTGACAGGGGGCTTGGGTGGCTACACCTTC. This translates into CASTLTGGLGGYTF. The chain uses TRBV19 and TRBJ1-2, with 10 bases lining up with TRBD1. Germline lookup yields CDR1 LNHDA and CDR2 SQIVND (reference sequence). V shed 7 bases, J shed 7 bases, and the junction held 9 bases outside the gene matches. This CDR3 has 14 amino acids.